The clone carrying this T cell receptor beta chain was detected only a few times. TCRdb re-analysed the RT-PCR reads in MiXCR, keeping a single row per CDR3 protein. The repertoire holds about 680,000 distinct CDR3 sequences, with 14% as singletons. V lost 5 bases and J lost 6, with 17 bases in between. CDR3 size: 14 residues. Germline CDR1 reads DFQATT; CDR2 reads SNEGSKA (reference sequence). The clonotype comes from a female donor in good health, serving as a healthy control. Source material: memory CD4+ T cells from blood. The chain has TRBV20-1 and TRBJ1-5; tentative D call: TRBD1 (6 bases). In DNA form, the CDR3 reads TGCAGTGCTCGAGGGGGGGGGCGCGTTCAGCCCCAGCATTTT. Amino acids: CSARGGGRVQPQHF.